This T cell receptor beta chain was observed in a study of blood T cell repertoires in COVID-19. Turning to the study itself: From the United States, Italy and Spain came samples of acute and convalescent COVID-19.

The CDR3 is 14 amino acids. V was clipped by 4 bases and J by 5 bases; unmatched bases: 2. Germline V gives CDR1 SGHTA, CDR2 FQGNSA. Measured with immunoSEQ multiplex PCR; TCRdb has only the in-frame clones, and not every one. The sample carries 100,000 to 150,000 clones, approximately 79% recorded once. Ages ranged from about 18 to 89 years, with residence in about 23 US areas. The clonotype comes from a man in his forties with acute COVID-19. The chain recombines TRBV7-2 with TRBJ2-5; TRBD2 agrees at 12 bases. The sequenced material came from PBMCs or T cells enriched from blood (not recorded which). The CDR3 bases are TGTGCCAGCAGCTCTGGACTAGCGGGGGAGACCCAGTACTTC. Protein sequence: CASSSGLAGETQYF. Using reference TRBV7-2 and TRBJ2-5 for the parts outside the CDR3, the full variable domain is GAGVSQSPSNKVTEKGKDVELRCDPISGHTALYWYRQSLGQGLEFLIYFQGNSAPDKSGLPSDRFSAERTGGSVSTLTIQRTQQEDSAVYLCASSSGLAGETQYFGPGTRLLVL.